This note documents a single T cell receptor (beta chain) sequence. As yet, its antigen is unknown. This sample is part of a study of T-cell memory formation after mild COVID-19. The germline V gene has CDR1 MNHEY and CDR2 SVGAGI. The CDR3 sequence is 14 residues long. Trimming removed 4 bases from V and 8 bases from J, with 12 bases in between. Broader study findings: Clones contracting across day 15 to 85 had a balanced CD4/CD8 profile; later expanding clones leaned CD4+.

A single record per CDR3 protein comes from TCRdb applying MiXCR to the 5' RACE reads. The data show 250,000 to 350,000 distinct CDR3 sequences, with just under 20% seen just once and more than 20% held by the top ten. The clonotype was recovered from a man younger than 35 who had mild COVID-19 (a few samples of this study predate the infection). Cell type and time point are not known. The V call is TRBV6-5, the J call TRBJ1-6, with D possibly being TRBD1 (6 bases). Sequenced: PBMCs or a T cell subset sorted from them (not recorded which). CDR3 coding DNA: TGTGCCAGCAGTTCCGACAGGTTGTATTCACCCCTCCACTTT. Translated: CASSSDRLYSPLHF.